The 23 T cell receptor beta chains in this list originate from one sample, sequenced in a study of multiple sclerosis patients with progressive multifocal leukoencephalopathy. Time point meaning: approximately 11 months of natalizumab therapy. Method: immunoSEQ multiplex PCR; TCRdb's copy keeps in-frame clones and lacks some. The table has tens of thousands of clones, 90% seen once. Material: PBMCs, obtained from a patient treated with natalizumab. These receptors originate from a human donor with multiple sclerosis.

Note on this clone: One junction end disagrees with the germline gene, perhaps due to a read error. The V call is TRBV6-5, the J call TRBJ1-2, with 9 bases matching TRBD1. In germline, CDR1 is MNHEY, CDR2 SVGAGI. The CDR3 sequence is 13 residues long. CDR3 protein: CATKGTGHYSYTF. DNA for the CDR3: TGTGCCACCAAAGGGACAGGGCACTATAGCTACACCTTC.

CDR3 residues: CANRGQGVSGYTF. The CDR3, as DNA: TGTGCCAACCGGGGACAGGGGGTATCTGGCTACACCTTC. This rearrangement joins TRBV19 to TRBJ1-2; 11 nucleotides agree with TRBD1. The CDR3 contains 13 residues. CDR1 and CDR2 (germline): LNHDA, SQIVND (reference sequence). The V and J ends lost 10 bases and 7 bases, in that order; junction bases with no gene match: 8.

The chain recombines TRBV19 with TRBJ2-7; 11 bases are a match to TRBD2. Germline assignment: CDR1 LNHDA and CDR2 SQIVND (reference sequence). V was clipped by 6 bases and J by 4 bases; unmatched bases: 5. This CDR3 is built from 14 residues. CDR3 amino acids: CASSLAGGRYEQYF. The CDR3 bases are TGTGCCAGTAGCCTAGCGGGGGGAAGATACGAGCAGTACTTC.

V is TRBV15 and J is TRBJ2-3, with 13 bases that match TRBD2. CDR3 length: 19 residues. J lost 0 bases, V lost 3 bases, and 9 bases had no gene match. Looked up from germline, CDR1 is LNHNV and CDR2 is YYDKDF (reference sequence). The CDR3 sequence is CATSSLGTSGDFSTDTQYF. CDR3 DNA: TGTGCCACCAGCAGCCTCGGGACTAGCGGGGACTTTAGCACAGATACGCAGTATTTT.

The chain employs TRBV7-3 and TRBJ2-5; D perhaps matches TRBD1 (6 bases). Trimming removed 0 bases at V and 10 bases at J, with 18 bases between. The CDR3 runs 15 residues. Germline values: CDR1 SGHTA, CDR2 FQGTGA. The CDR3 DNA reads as TGTGCCAGCAGCTTAACCCCGGACAGCCCCCGAGGCCAGTACTTC. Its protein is CASSLTPDSPRGQYF.

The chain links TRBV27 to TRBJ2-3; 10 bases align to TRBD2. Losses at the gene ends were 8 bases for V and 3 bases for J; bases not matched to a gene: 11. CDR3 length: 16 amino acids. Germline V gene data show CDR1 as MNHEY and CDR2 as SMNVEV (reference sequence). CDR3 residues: CASGPQRGGRTDTQYF. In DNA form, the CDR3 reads TGTGCCAGCGGTCCCCAGCGGGGGGGCCGTACAGATACGCAGTATTTT.

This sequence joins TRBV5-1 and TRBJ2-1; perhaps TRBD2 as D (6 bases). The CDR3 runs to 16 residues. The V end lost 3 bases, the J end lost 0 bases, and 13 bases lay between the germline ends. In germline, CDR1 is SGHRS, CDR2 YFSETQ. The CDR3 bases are TGCGCCAGCAGCTCGGGAGTCAGGAGCTCCTACAATGAGCAGTTCTTC. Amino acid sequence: CASSSGVRSSYNEQFF. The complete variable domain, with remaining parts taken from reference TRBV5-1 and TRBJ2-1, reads KAGVTQTPRYLIKTRGQQVTLSCSPISGHRSVSWYQQTPGQGLQFLFEYFSETQRNKGNFPGRFSGRQFSNSRSEMNVSTLELGDSALYLCASSSGVRSSYNEQFFGPGTRLTVL.

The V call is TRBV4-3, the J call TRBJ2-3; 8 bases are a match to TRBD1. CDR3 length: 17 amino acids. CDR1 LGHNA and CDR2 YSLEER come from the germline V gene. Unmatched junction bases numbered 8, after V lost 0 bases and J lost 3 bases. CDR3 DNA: TGCGCCAGCAGCCAAGATTTCGCCCGGACAGGGACAGATACGCAGTATTTT. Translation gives CASSQDFARTGTDTQYF.

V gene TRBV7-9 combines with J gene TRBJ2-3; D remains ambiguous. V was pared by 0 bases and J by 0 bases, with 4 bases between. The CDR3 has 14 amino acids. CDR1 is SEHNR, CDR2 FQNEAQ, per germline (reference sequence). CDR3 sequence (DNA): TGTGCCAGCAGCTTAGCCGATAGCACAGATACGCAGTATTTT. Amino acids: CASSLADSTDTQYF.

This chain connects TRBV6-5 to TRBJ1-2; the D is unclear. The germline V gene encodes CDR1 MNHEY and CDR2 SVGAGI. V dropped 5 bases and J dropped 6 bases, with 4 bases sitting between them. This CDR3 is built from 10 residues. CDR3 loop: CASSGDGYTF. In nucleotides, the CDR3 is TGTGCCAGCAGTGGGGATGGCTACACCTTC.

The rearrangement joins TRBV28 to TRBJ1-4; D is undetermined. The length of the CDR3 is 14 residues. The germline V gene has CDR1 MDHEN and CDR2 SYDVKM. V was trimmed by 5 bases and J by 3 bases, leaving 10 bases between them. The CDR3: CASSTRQANEKLFF. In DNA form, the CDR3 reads TGTGCCAGCAGTACACGCCAGGCTAATGAAAAACTGTTTTTT.

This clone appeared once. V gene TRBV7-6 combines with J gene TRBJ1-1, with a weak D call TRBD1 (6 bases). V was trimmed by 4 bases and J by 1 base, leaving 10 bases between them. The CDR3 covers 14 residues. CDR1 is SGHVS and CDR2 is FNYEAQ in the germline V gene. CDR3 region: CASSSGTKNTEAFF. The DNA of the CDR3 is TGTGCCAGCAGCTCGGGGACAAAGAACACTGAAGCTTTCTTT.

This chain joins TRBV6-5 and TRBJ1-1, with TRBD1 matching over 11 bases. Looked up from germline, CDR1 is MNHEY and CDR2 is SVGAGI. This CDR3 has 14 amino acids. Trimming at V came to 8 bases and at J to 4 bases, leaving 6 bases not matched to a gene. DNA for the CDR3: TGTGCCAGCCTGACCGGGACAGGGGGCACTGAAGCTTTCTTT. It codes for CASLTGTGGTEAFF.

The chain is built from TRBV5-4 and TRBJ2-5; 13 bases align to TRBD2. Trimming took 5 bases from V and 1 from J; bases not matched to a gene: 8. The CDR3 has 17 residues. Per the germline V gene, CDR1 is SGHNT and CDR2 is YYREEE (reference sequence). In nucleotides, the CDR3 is TGTGCCAGCAGGTTACTAGCGGGGGGGGGAGTCCAAGAGACCCAGTACTTC. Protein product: CASRLLAGGGVQETQYF.

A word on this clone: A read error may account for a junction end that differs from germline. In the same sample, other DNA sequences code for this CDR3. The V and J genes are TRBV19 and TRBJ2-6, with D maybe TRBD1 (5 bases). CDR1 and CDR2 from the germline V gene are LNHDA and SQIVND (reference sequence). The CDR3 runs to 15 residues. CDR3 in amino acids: CASSIDLSGANVLTF. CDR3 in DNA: TGTGCCAGTAGTATAGATCTCTCTGGGGCCAACGTCCTGACCTTC.

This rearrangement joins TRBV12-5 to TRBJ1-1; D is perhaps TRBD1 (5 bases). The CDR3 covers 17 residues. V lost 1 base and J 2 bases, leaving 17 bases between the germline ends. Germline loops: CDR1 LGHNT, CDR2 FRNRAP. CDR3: CASGLGKKGETNTEAFF. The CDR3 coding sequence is TGTGCTAGTGGTTTGGGAAAGAAAGGGGAAACCAACACTGAAGCTTTCTTT.

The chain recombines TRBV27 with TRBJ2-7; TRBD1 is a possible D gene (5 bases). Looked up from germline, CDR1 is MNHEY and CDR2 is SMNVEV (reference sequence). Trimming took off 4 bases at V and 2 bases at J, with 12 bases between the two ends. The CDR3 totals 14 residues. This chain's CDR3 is CASSSDKGAYEQYF. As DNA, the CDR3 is TGTGCCAGCAGTTCGGACAAGGGCGCCTACGAGCAGTACTTC.

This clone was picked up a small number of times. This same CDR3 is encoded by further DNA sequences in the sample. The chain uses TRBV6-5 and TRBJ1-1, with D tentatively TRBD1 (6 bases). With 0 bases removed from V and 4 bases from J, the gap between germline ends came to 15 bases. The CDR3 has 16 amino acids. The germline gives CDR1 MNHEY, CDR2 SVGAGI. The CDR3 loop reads CASSYSGGGGVTEAFF. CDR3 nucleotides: TGTGCCAGCAGTTACTCCGGGGGCGGGGGTGTCACTGAAGCTTTCTTT.

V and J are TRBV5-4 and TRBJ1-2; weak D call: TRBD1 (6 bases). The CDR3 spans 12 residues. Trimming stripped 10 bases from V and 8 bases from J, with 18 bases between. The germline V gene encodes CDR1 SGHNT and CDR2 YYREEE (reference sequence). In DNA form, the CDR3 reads TGTGCCGCTGGTGGGGGGGCAAGCGGCTACACCTTC. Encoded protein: CAAGGGASGYTF.

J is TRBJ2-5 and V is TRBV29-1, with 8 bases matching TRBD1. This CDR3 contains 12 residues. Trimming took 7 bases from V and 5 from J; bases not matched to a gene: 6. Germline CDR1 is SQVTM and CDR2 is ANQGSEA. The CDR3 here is CSATTGVETQYF. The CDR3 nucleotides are TGCAGCGCAACGACAGGGGTGGAGACCCAGTACTTC. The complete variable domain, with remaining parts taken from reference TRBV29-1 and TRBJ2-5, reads SAVISQKPSRDICQRGTSLTIQCQVDSQVTMMFWYRQQPGQSLTLIATANQGSEATYESGFVIDKFPISRPNLTFSTLTVSNMSPEDSSIYLCSATTGVETQYFGPGTRLLVL.

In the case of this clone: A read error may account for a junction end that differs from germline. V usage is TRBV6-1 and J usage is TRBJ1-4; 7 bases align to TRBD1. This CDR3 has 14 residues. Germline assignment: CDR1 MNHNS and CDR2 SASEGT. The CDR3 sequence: CASREGGLDEKLFF. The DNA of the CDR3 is TGTGCCAGCAGGGAAGGGGGCCTAGATGAAAAACTGTTTTTT.

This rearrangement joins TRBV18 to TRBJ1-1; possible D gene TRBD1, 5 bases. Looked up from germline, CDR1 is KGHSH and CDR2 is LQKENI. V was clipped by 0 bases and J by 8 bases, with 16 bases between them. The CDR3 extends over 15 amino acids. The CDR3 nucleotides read TGTGCCAGCTCACCACCGCGGGGGAAAGTAATGGAAGCTTTCTTT. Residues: CASSPPRGKVMEAFF.

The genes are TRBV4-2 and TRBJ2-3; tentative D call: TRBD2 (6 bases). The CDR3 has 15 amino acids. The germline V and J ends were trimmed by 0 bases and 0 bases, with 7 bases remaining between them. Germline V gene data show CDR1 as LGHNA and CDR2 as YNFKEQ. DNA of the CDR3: TGTGCCAGCAGCCAAGAGGCGGGGAGCACAGATACGCAGTATTTT. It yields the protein CASSQEAGSTDTQYF.